This is a list of T cell receptor beta chains from one sample in a study of blood T cell repertoires in COVID-19. Some clones are missing from TCRdb's copy, which holds only in-frame ones; the method was immunoSEQ multiplex PCR. The sample includes a few hundred thousand clones, roughly 90% seen only once; the top ten take about 0.8%. The sequencing input was peripheral blood. Source of these receptors: a man aged 25-40 years with acute or convalescent COVID-19. The CDR3 runs from the conserved cysteine through the conserved F or W. D genes are given only for firm matches. Expanded clones get a size class; other rows say once, few or many, or leave the size out.

v_gene: TRBV6-5
j_gene: TRBJ2-4
abundance: .
d_gene: .
CDR3aa: CATSIREAKNIQYF
CDR3nt: TGTGCCACCAGCATCCGGGAGGCCAAAAACATTCAGTACTTC

v_gene: TRBV5-4
j_gene: TRBJ2-1
abundance: .
d_gene: TRBD2
CDR3aa: CASSSLAGTYNEQFF
CDR3nt: TGTGCCAGCAGCTCTTTAGCGGGGACCTACAATGAGCAGTTCTTC

v_gene: TRBV19
j_gene: TRBJ1-2
abundance: .
d_gene: TRBD1
CDR3aa: CASRRIVGTGSGYTF
CDR3nt: TGTGCCAGTAGGCGAATAGTAGGGACAGGTAGTGGCTACACCTTC

v_gene: TRBV2
j_gene: TRBJ1-1
abundance: .
d_gene: .
CDR3aa: CASRRQANTEAFF
CDR3nt: TGTGCCAGCAGGCGACAGGCCAACACTGAAGCTTTCTTT

v_gene: TRBV18
j_gene: TRBJ1-5
abundance: few
d_gene: .
CDR3aa: CASARQENQPQHF
CDR3nt: TGTGCCAGCGCCCGACAGGAAAATCAGCCCCAGCATTTT

v_gene: TRBV5-1
j_gene: TRBJ2-1
abundance: .
d_gene: .
CDR3aa: CASSQILGAVNEQFF
CDR3nt: TGCGCCAGCAGCCAGATATTGGGGGCTGTTAATGAGCAGTTCTTC

v_gene: TRBV3-1/TRBV3-2
j_gene: TRBJ1-6
abundance: few
d_gene: .
CDR3aa: CASSQVVVNSPLHF
CDR3nt: TGTGCCAGCAGCCAAGTGGTAGTTAATTCACCCCTCCACTTT

v_gene: TRBV30
j_gene: TRBJ1-5
abundance: once
d_gene: TRBD1
CDR3aa: CAWGTGSRNQPQHF
CDR3nt: TGTGCCTGGGGGACAGGTTCGAGGAATCAGCCCCAGCATTTT

v_gene: TRBV6-1
j_gene: TRBJ2-1
abundance: .
d_gene: TRBD2
CDR3aa: CASSESPGSSGRFYNEQFF
CDR3nt: TGTGCCAGCAGTGAAAGCCCGGGTAGTAGCGGGAGATTCTACAATGAGCAGTTCTTC

v_gene: TRBV6-5
j_gene: TRBJ1-1
abundance: once
d_gene: TRBD1
CDR3aa: CASSPQRGTEAFF
CDR3nt: TGTGCCAGCAGCCCCCAAAGGGGGACAGAGGCTTTCTTT

v_gene: TRBV11-2
j_gene: TRBJ2-5
abundance: .
d_gene: TRBD1
CDR3aa: CASSSRTGGETQYF
CDR3nt: TGTGCCAGCAGCTCCCGGACAGGGGGGGAGACCCAGTACTTC

v_gene: TRBV19
j_gene: TRBJ1-3
abundance: .
d_gene: .
CDR3aa: CASSTTATVFGNTIYF
CDR3nt: TGTGCCAGTAGTACCACCGCGACTGTTTTTGGAAACACCATATATTTT

v_gene: TRBV10-1
j_gene: TRBJ1-4
abundance: once
d_gene: TRBD1
CDR3aa: CASSDGGTGREKLFF
CDR3nt: TGCGCCAGCAGTGATGGCGGGACAGGGCGTGAAAAACTGTTTTTT

v_gene: TRBV20-1
j_gene: TRBJ2-5
abundance: .
d_gene: TRBD2
CDR3aa: CSASGGGTQRETQYF
CDR3nt: TGCAGTGCTAGTGGGGGGGGGACCCAAAGAGAGACCCAGTACTTC

v_gene: TRBV19
j_gene: TRBJ1-2
abundance: .
d_gene: .
CDR3aa: CASAERYSDYGYTF
CDR3nt: TGTGCCAGTGCGGAGAGGTATTCGGACTATGGCTACACCTTC

v_gene: TRBV6-5
j_gene: TRBJ1-5
abundance: many
d_gene: TRBD1
CDR3aa: CASTRGQGGQPQHF
CDR3nt: TGTGCCAGCACCAGAGGACAGGGAGGTCAGCCCCAGCATTTT

v_gene: TRBV18
j_gene: TRBJ1-6
abundance: .
d_gene: TRBD1
CDR3aa: CASSPIGTGGGRGNSPLHF
CDR3nt: TGTGCCAGCTCACCCATTGGGACAGGGGGCGGAAGAGGTAATTCACCCCTCCACTTT

v_gene: TRBV11-2
j_gene: TRBJ2-7
abundance: .
d_gene: .
CDR3aa: CASSLETGIYEQYF
CDR3nt: TGTGCCAGCAGCTTAGAAACAGGGATCTACGAGCAGTACTTC

v_gene: TRBV18
j_gene: TRBJ2-7
abundance: .
d_gene: .
CDR3aa: CASSRQDNRESEQYF
CDR3nt: TGTGCCAGCTCACGACAAGATAACAGGGAATCCGAGCAGTACTTC

v_gene: TRBV21-1
j_gene: TRBJ2-7
abundance: .
d_gene: .
CDR3aa: CASSKGHPRVSYEQYF
CDR3nt: TGTGCCAGCAGCAAAGGACACCCCAGAGTAAGTTACGAGCAGTACTTC

v_gene: TRBV28
j_gene: TRBJ1-1
abundance: .
d_gene: .
CDR3aa: CASNTIYLARGGTEAFF
CDR3nt: TGTGCCAGCAATACAATTTATTTGGCCAGGGGCGGCACTGAAGCTTTCTTT

v_gene: TRBV4-1
j_gene: TRBJ2-5
abundance: .
d_gene: .
CDR3aa: CASSQDLAAGKTQYF
CDR3nt: TGCGCCAGCAGCCAAGATTTGGCTGCAGGGAAGACCCAGTACTTC

v_gene: TRBV7-2
j_gene: TRBJ2-5
abundance: .
d_gene: .
CDR3aa: CASSIAGPQETQYF
CDR3nt: TGTGCCAGCAGCATCGCGGGTCCCCAAGAGACCCAGTACTTC

v_gene: TRBV18
j_gene: TRBJ1-5
abundance: .
d_gene: TRBD1
CDR3aa: CASSQGQGGQPQHF
CDR3nt: TGTGCCAGCTCACAAGGACAGGGGGGACAGCCCCAGCATTTT

v_gene: TRBV7-9
j_gene: TRBJ1-6
abundance: .
d_gene: .
CDR3aa: CASSLVQQGRSPLHF
CDR3nt: TGTGCCAGCAGCTTAGTTCAACAGGGAAGATCACCCCTCCACTTT

v_gene: TRBV6-5
j_gene: TRBJ1-5
abundance: .
d_gene: .
CDR3aa: CASSSGNQPQHF
CDR3nt: TGTGCCAGCAGCTCGGGGAATCAGCCCCAGCATTTT

v_gene: TRBV14
j_gene: TRBJ1-3
abundance: .
d_gene: .
CDR3aa: CASSQGGDRSRTIYF
CDR3nt: TGTGCCAGCAGCCAAGGAGGAGACCGGAGTAGGACCATATATTTT

v_gene: TRBV28
j_gene: TRBJ2-7
abundance: .
d_gene: .
CDR3aa: CASKSVAREQYF
CDR3nt: TGTGCCAGCAAGTCGGTAGCTAGAGAGCAGTACTTC

v_gene: TRBV6-4
j_gene: TRBJ2-1
abundance: .
d_gene: .
CDR3aa: CASSYERRSSYNEQFF
CDR3nt: TGTGCCAGCAGTTATGAGCGTAGGAGCTCCTACAATGAGCAGTTCTTC

v_gene: TRBV5-6
j_gene: TRBJ1-1
abundance: once
d_gene: .
CDR3aa: CASSPLALLGGTEAFF
CDR3nt: TGTGCCAGCAGCCCCTTGGCTTTACTAGGAGGCACTGAAGCTTTCTTT

v_gene: TRBV30
j_gene: TRBJ2-7
abundance: .
d_gene: TRBD1
CDR3aa: CAWTGQGFAYEQYF
CDR3nt: TGTGCCTGGACCGGACAGGGGTTCGCCTACGAGCAGTACTTC

v_gene: TRBV9
j_gene: TRBJ1-4
abundance: .
d_gene: .
CDR3aa: CASSAGQNEKLFF
CDR3nt: TGTGCCAGCAGCGCCGGACAGAATGAAAAACTGTTTTTT

v_gene: TRBV27
j_gene: TRBJ2-5
abundance: .
d_gene: .
CDR3aa: CASSLFREESQYF
CDR3nt: TGTGCCAGCAGTTTATTTCGGGAAGAGAGCCAGTACTTC

v_gene: TRBV12-3/TRBV12-4
j_gene: TRBJ1-1
abundance: .
d_gene: .
CDR3aa: CASSLTEGTEAFF
CDR3nt: TGTGCCAGCAGTTTAACGGAGGGCACTGAAGCTTTCTTT

v_gene: TRBV7-2
j_gene: TRBJ2-1
abundance: .
d_gene: .
CDR3aa: CASSLWQGLYNEQFF
CDR3nt: TGTGCCAGCAGCTTATGGCAGGGCCTCTACAATGAGCAGTTCTTC

v_gene: TRBV27
j_gene: TRBJ2-3
abundance: .
d_gene: TRBD2
CDR3aa: CASSLSGTSGWYNTDTQYF
CDR3nt: TGTGCCAGCAGTCTCTCCGGGACTAGCGGGTGGTATAACACAGATACGCAGTATTTT

v_gene: TRBV14
j_gene: TRBJ2-1
abundance: .
d_gene: TRBD1
CDR3aa: CASRQTGGLYNEQFF
CDR3nt: TGTGCCAGCAGGCAGACAGGGGGCTTGTACAATGAGCAGTTCTTC

v_gene: TRBV11-2
j_gene: TRBJ2-1
abundance: .
d_gene: TRBD2
CDR3aa: CASSLGGGEQFF
CDR3nt: TGTGCCAGCAGCTTAGGGGGGGGTGAGCAGTTCTTC

v_gene: TRBV7-3
j_gene: TRBJ1-1
abundance: .
d_gene: TRBD1
CDR3aa: CASSLTTGSEAFF
CDR3nt: TGTGCCAGCAGCTTAACGACAGGGTCTGAAGCTTTCTTT

v_gene: TRBV9
j_gene: TRBJ2-3
abundance: .
d_gene: .
CDR3aa: CASSVEGVTDTQYF
CDR3nt: TGTGCCAGCAGCGTAGAGGGGGTCACAGATACGCAGTATTTT

v_gene: TRBV28
j_gene: TRBJ2-7
abundance: .
d_gene: TRBD2
CDR3aa: CASSTAGEGSYEQYF
CDR3nt: TGTGCCAGCAGTACAGCGGGAGAAGGGTCCTACGAGCAGTACTTC

v_gene: TRBV30
j_gene: TRBJ1-6
abundance: many
d_gene: TRBD1
CDR3aa: CAWRIRGESPLHF
CDR3nt: TGTGCCTGGAGGATCAGGGGGGAATCACCCCTCCACTTT

v_gene: TRBV10-1
j_gene: TRBJ2-7
abundance: .
d_gene: TRBD2
CDR3aa: CASSPPGGFEQYF
CDR3nt: TGCGCCAGCAGCCCCCCGGGAGGGTTCGAGCAGTACTTC

v_gene: TRBV4-1
j_gene: TRBJ2-1
abundance: .
d_gene: TRBD2
CDR3aa: CASSDPSSGNYNEQFF
CDR3nt: TGCGCCAGCAGCGACCCTTCTAGCGGGAACTACAATGAGCAGTTCTTC

v_gene: TRBV9
j_gene: TRBJ2-5
abundance: .
d_gene: .
CDR3aa: CASSSPRGGGLETQYF
CDR3nt: TGTGCCAGCAGCTCCCCCCGTGGGGGGGGCCTGGAGACCCAGTACTTC

v_gene: TRBV18
j_gene: TRBJ2-2
abundance: once
d_gene: .
CDR3aa: CASSIGTGELFF
CDR3nt: TGTGCCAGCTCAATCGGGACCGGGGAGCTGTTTTTT

v_gene: TRBV27
j_gene: TRBJ2-4
abundance: .
d_gene: .
CDR3aa: CASSLGGIQYF
CDR3nt: TGTGCCAGCAGCCTAGGGGGCATTCAGTACTTC

v_gene: TRBV19
j_gene: TRBJ1-2
abundance: .
d_gene: TRBD1
CDR3aa: CASSTRDRQLDPNYGYTF
CDR3nt: TGTGCCAGTAGTACCCGGGACAGGCAACTAGATCCTAACTATGGCTACACCTTC

v_gene: TRBV19
j_gene: TRBJ1-2
abundance: once
d_gene: .
CDR3aa: CASSIRQGIGGYTF
CDR3nt: TGTGCCAGTAGTATTAGGCAGGGGATAGGTGGCTACACCTTC